Reported below is one T cell receptor beta chain. The antigen remains unidentified. The record originates from a study of regulatory T cells in long-lasting Graves disease. Study-wide background: For a period under 3 months, newly diagnosed Graves' patients had taken antithyroid drugs. Study-wide results and limits: The study found persistent patients shared more public clonotypes (roughly 3,000) than new patients (approximately 970). A reduction in accuracy may have resulted from the small sample size. Patients whose Graves' disease persisted exhibited lower TCR diversity than those newly diagnosed.

The time point here: newly diagnosed GD, antithyroid drugs for less than 3 months. RNA isolated from PBMCs was used to make the TCR library. The ends lost 5 bases at V and 7 bases at J; junction bases unmatched: 8. The CDR3 is made up of 15 amino acids. Germline-derived CDR1 and CDR2 are SGHTA and FQGNSA. Researchers made TCR beta libraries by using iRepertoire HTBI primers and running Arm-PCR on CDR3 regions. TCRdb redid the calling of the multiplex PCR reads with MiXCR, one entry per CDR3 protein. The data hold 200,000 to 250,000 distinct CDR3 sequences, with 20% to 25% observed a single time. The sequence was collected from a female donor with Graves disease. The sequences come from peripheral blood mononuclear cells (PBMCs), collected at new diagnosis, from a patient treated with antithyroid drugs. The chain links TRBV7-2 to TRBJ1-5, with TRBD1 matching over 10 bases. CDR3 region: CASSARQGAGQPQHF. The CDR3 DNA follows: TGTGCCAGCAGCGCAAGACAGGGGGCAGGACAGCCCCAGCATTTT.